This paragraph covers one T cell receptor beta chain sequence. Original data processing: The authors estimated nucleated cell counts from reference gene primer amplification. Clones were sequenced by immunoSEQ multiplex PCR, and TCRdb holds only the in-frame ones, with some missing. That table is the source of V, J and clone size, and D and trimming were worked out from the DNA. The repertoire holds 250,000 to 400,000 clones, with 85% to 90% as singletons. Germline V gene sequence: CDR1 MDHEN, CDR2 SYDVKM. The V end was cut by 5 bases, the J end by 6 bases, with 14 bases between. The CDR3 consists of 14 residues. This specimen comes from a study of blood T cell repertoires in COVID-19. Study-level information: Researchers got acute and convalescent COVID-19 samples from the United States, Italy and Spain. Sources were T cells, B-cell-depleted T cells, or PBMCs; the material itself was cDNA or gDNA.

Material for sequencing was peripheral blood. The chain links TRBV28 to TRBJ2-4; the D gene is possibly TRBD2 (5 bases). The clonotype comes from a woman aged 30 to 39 with COVID-19, enrolled during active disease. The DNA of the CDR3 is TGTGCCAGCAGTCCTTCCTCGGGGAGAAACATTCAGTACTTC. It codes for CASSPSSGRNIQYF. The full variable domain, in which reference TRBV28 and TRBJ2-4 provide the parts outside the CDR3, is DVKVTQSSRYLVKRTGEKVFLECVQDMDHENMFWYRQDPGLGLRLIYFSYDVKMKEKGDIPEGYSVSREKKERFSLILESASTNQTSMYLCASSPSSGRNIQYFGAGTRLSVL.